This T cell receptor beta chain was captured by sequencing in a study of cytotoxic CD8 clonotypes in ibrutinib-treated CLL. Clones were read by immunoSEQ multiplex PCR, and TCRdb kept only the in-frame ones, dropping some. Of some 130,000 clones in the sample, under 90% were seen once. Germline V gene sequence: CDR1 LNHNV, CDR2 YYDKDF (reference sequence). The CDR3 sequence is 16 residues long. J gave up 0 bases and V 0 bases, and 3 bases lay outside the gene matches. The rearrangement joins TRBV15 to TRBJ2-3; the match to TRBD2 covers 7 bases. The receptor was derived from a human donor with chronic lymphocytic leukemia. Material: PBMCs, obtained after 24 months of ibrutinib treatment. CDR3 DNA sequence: TGTGCCACCAGCAGAGATCAAGCGGGGAGCACAGATACGCAGTATTTT. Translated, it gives CATSRDQAGSTDTQYF.